These 15 T cell receptor beta chains share one sample of origin, sequenced in a study of CD8+ T cells in alopecia areata. Indicated treatment: oral pan-JAK inhibitor, 5-10 mg twice daily. Extraction and reverse transcription of RNA yielded cDNA as the sequencing template. Here immunoSEQ multiplex PCR was the method, and the copy in TCRdb shows in-frame clones only, minus some. The data show a few hundred thousand clones, with roughly 56% seen just once and roughly 1.6% held by the top ten. Here the sequenced sample was CD4+ T cells sorted from blood, taken at week 4, from a patient treated with tofacitinib. Receptor source: a human donor with alopecia areata.

This clone has a handful of counts. The V gene is TRBV15, the J gene TRBJ2-5, with D perhaps TRBD2 (5 bases). V lost 3 bases to trimming and J lost 2 bases, with 7 bases between them. The CDR3 runs 13 residues. The germline V gene encodes CDR1 LNHNV and CDR2 YYDKDF (reference sequence). The CDR3 nucleotides are TGTGCCACCAGCAGGGACTTTCAAGAGACCCAGTACTTC. It translates to CATSRDFQETQYF. Drawing the rest from reference TRBV15 and TRBJ2-5, the complete variable domain is DAMVIQNPRYQVTQFGKPVTLSCSQTLNHNVMYWYQQKSSQAPKLLFHYYDKDFNNEADTPDNFQSRRPNTSFCFLDIRSPGLGDTAMYLCATSRDFQETQYFGPGTRLLVL.

This chain uses TRBV6-1 with TRBJ2-3, with a tentative D call TRBD2 (5 bases). Germline V gene data show CDR1 as MNHNS and CDR2 as SASEGT. The CDR3 loop spans 12 amino acids. V lost 1 base to trimming and J lost 13 bases, with 12 bases between them. CDR3 nucleotides: TGTGCCAGCAGTGAAGTTGGAGGAAAGGAGTATTTT. It yields the protein CASSEVGGKEYF.

This clone was counted between two and nine times. The same CDR3 arises from other DNA sequences in this sample as well. The chain couples TRBV6-5 to TRBJ2-3, with unresolved D. V gave up 3 bases and J gave up 5 bases, with 3 bases separating them. Germline CDR1 is MNHEY and CDR2 is SVGAGI. The CDR3 totals 11 residues. The CDR3 region has the DNA TGTGCCAGCAGTTATGAAGATACGCAGTATTTT. Encoded protein: CASSYEDTQYF.

This rearrangement joins TRBV11-2 to TRBJ2-3, with unresolved D. The V gene lost 5 bases and the J gene lost 2 bases, with 5 bases spanning the gap. Per the germline V gene, CDR1 is SGHAT and CDR2 is FQNNGV. CDR3 length equals 12 residues. The CDR3 protein is CASSPTTDTQYF. CDR3 DNA sequence: TGTGCCAGCAGCCCTACCACAGATACGCAGTATTTT.

The sample holds many counts of this clone. The chain is built from TRBV14 and TRBJ1-5, with D unclear. Germline V gives CDR1 SGHDN, CDR2 FVKESK. This CDR3 is built from 12 residues. With 4 bases removed from V and 6 bases from J, the gap between germline ends came to 7 bases. For the CDR3, the DNA is TGTGCCAGCAGCCCTAGACTTCAGCCCCAGCATTTT. Translated: CASSPRLQPQHF. The variable domain in full, completed from reference TRBV14 and TRBJ1-5, reads EAGVTQFPSHSVIEKGQTVTLRCDPISGHDNLYWYRRVMGKEIKFLLHFVKESKQDESGMPNNRFLAERTGGTYSTLKVQPAELEDSGVYFCASSPRLQPQHFGDGTRLSIL.

This sequence joins TRBV2 and TRBJ2-6; D not resolved. CDR1 is SNHLY and CDR2 is FYNNEI in the germline V gene. Trimming shortened V by 8 bases and J by 3 bases, and 8 bases separated the two germline ends. CDR3 size: 13 residues. The CDR3 is CASLGSGANVLTF. CDR3 coding DNA: TGTGCCAGCCTGGGCAGTGGGGCCAACGTCCTGACTTTC.

There are a few counts of this clone. The genes are TRBV9 and TRBJ2-3; D might be TRBD1 or TRBD2, each matching 6 bases. Trimming pared 2 bases from V and 6 bases from J, leaving 22 bases between. CDR1 is SGDLS, CDR2 YYNGEE, per germline. This CDR3 region has 17 residues. The CDR3 region is CASSVSTGAAGVDTQYF. Written as DNA, the CDR3 is TGTGCCAGCAGCGTTTCGACGGGGGCGGCAGGCGTGGATACGCAGTATTTT.

V and J are TRBV29-1 and TRBJ2-3, with 8 bases that match TRBD1. V was pared by 3 bases and J by 6 bases, with 14 bases of the junction left unmatched. The CDR3 runs to 16 residues. CDR1 is SQVTM and CDR2 is ANQGSEA in the germline V gene. For the CDR3, the DNA is TGCAGCGTTGATAGTACCGGACAGGGTCGTAGGGATACGCAGTATTTT. Its translation is CSVDSTGQGRRDTQYF.

The chain carries TRBV2 and TRBJ2-3, with 13 bases identical to TRBD2. V lost 6 bases to trimming and J lost 0 bases; unmatched junction nucleotides: 3. Per germline, CDR1 SNHLY and CDR2 FYNNEI. The CDR3 has 16 amino acids. The CDR3 sequence: CASRLLAGGSTDTQYF. DNA of the CDR3: TGTGCCAGCAGACTACTAGCGGGGGGGAGCACAGATACGCAGTATTTT.

The genes are TRBV25-1 and TRBJ2-7; 9 nucleotides agree with TRBD2. Germline V gene lookup returns CDR1 MGHDK and CDR2 SYGVNS. This CDR3 region has 15 residues. V dropped 2 bases and J dropped 4; count of bases not matched to a gene: 6. DNA for the CDR3: TGTGCCAGCAGTGAACCGACTAGCGGAAGATACGAGCAGTACTTC. This translates into CASSEPTSGRYEQYF.

The chain has TRBV5-1 and TRBJ2-3; 8 bases fit TRBD1. The CDR3 has 15 residues. The J segment lost 0 bases and the V segment lost 0 bases, leaving 0 bases of the junction unmatched. Germline loops: CDR1 SGHRS, CDR2 YFSETQ. The CDR3 reads CASSLAGGSTDTQYF. In DNA, the CDR3 is TGCGCCAGCAGCTTGGCAGGGGGCAGCACAGATACGCAGTATTTT. The full variable domain, in which reference TRBV5-1 and TRBJ2-3 provide the parts outside the CDR3, is KAGVTQTPRYLIKTRGQQVTLSCSPISGHRSVSWYQQTPGQGLQFLFEYFSETQRNKGNFPGRFSGRQFSNSRSEMNVSTLELGDSALYLCASSLAGGSTDTQYFGPGTRLTVL.

This clone has only a few counts. The chain links TRBV6-6 to TRBJ1-1; D remains unclear. This CDR3 is 12 amino acids long. Germline-derived CDR1 and CDR2 are MNHNY and SVGAGI (reference sequence). Trimming removed 2 bases at V and 7 bases at J, with 8 bases between. CDR3 residues: CASSYRAGEAFF. CDR3 coding DNA: TGTGCCAGCAGTTACCGGGCGGGTGAAGCTTTCTTT.

In this sample, this clone turned up a few times. This chain links TRBV30 with TRBJ2-4, with TRBD2 as a possible D gene (6 bases). Germline V CDR1 and CDR2: GTSNPN, SVGIG (reference sequence). The CDR3 is 15 amino acids. Trimming removed 3 bases from V and 3 bases from J, with 15 bases in between. The CDR3: CAWRRTTGGKNIQYF. CDR3 nucleotide sequence: TGTGCCTGGAGGCGGACAACCGGGGGCAAAAACATTCAGTACTTC.

The gene calls are TRBV15 and TRBJ2-7, with a tentative D call TRBD1 (6 bases). The germline V and J ends were trimmed by 0 bases and 5 bases, with 14 bases remaining between them. Germline CDR1 and CDR2: LNHNV and YYDKDF (reference sequence). The length of the CDR3 is 15 residues. DNA of the CDR3: TGTGCCACCAGCAGAGATACGGGACAATCGAACGAGCAGTACTTC. This sequence encodes CATSRDTGQSNEQYF.

The V gene is TRBV5-1, the J gene TRBJ2-7; 7 nucleotides line up with TRBD1. V gave up 4 bases and J gave up 0 bases; unmatched junction bases: 7. Germline CDR1 and CDR2: SGHRS and YFSETQ. The CDR3 consists of 15 residues. CDR3 loop: CASSRQQGSSYEQYF. The CDR3 region has the DNA TGCGCCAGCAGCCGGCAACAGGGGTCCTCCTACGAGCAGTACTTC.